The 13 T cell receptor beta chains below come from one sample, sequenced in a study of monozygotic twins with inflammatory bowel disease. For each CDR3 protein, TCRdb gives one entry from its re-call of the 5' RACE reads, without DNA. This sample's clone table lists 440,000 or so distinct CDR3 sequences. Sample: blood. All receptors derive from a human donor with ulcerative colitis or Crohn's disease, or a healthy co-twin of an affected twin (not recorded which).

The chain links TRBV25-1 to TRBJ1-4; with no DNA, the TCRdb D assignment of TRBD1 cannot be verified. Germline V CDR1 and CDR2: MGHDK, SYGVNS. The CDR3 sequence is 14 residues long. The CDR3 spells CASMPTGPNEKLFF.

The chain carries TRBV2 and TRBJ1-5; TCRdb names TRBD1, which stays unverified in the absence of DNA. The germline V gene encodes CDR1 SNHLY and CDR2 FYNNEI. The CDR3 covers 15 residues. The CDR3 region is CASSGTGISNQPQHF.

V and J are TRBV6-5 and TRBJ2-5. This CDR3 has 13 amino acids. The germline gives CDR1 MNHEY, CDR2 SVGAGI. CDR3 region: CASSYSNVETQYF.

The chain uses TRBV20-1 and TRBJ2-3; TCRdb names TRBD2, which stays unverified in the absence of DNA. The CDR3 is made up of 16 amino acids. CDR1 and CDR2 (germline): DFQATT, SNEGSKA (reference sequence). CDR3 residues: CSAPGLAGHSTDTQYF.

This CDR3 reads CASTLARAATNEKLFF. The chain couples TRBV7-4 to TRBJ1-4. This CDR3 has 16 residues. Germline V CDR1 and CDR2: SGHVT, SQSDAQ.

This rearrangement joins TRBV14 to TRBJ2-7; lacking DNA, the TRBD2 call made by TCRdb goes unchecked. The germline gives CDR1 SGHDN, CDR2 FVKESK. The CDR3 length is 18 residues. CDR3 amino acids: CASPMGLASFVGPYEQYF. Drawing the rest from reference TRBV14 and TRBJ2-7, the complete variable domain is EAGVTQFPSHSVIEKGQTVTLRCDPISGHDNLYWYRRVMGKEIKFLLHFVKESKQDESGMPNNRFLAERTGGTYSTLKVQPAELEDSGVYFCASPMGLASFVGPYEQYFGPGTRLTVT.

The V call is TRBV4-2, the J call TRBJ2-5; TCRdb's assignment of TRBD2 cannot be checked, as there is no DNA. This CDR3 spans 17 amino acids. Per the germline V gene, CDR1 is LGHNA and CDR2 is YNFKEQ. CDR3 sequence reads: CASSQLRELANKETQYF.

The gene calls are TRBV10-3 and TRBJ1-2; checking the TCRdb D call of TRBD1 is not possible without DNA. This CDR3 contains 12 residues. Germline V CDR1 and CDR2: ENHRY, SYGVKD. CDR3 loop: CAISPGTAGYTF.

The genes are TRBV5-4 and TRBJ2-7; the D gene TCRdb calls, TRBD1, cannot be checked with no DNA. Germline-derived CDR1 and CDR2 are SGHNT and YYREEE (reference sequence). This CDR3 is 14 amino acids long. The CDR3 sequence: CASSLGRSPHEQYF.

The V call is TRBV27, the J call TRBJ1-6; TCRdb's D call, TRBD1, is unchecked because there is no DNA. Germline CDR1 reads MNHEY; CDR2 reads SMNVEV (reference sequence). The CDR3 spans 16 residues. The CDR3 region is CASNFQWDDGNSPLHF.

The V gene is TRBV7-6, the J gene TRBJ2-3; TCRdb's D gene call, TRBD1, goes unchecked for lack of DNA. Germline CDR1 is SGHVS and CDR2 is FNYEAQ. CDR3 length equals 17 residues. The CDR3 loop is CASSPYTGASSTDTQYF.

The gene calls are TRBV7-9 and TRBJ1-1; TCRdb's D gene call, TRBD1, goes unchecked for lack of DNA. Per the germline V gene, CDR1 is SEHNR and CDR2 is FQNEAQ (reference sequence). The CDR3 runs to 13 residues. CDR3 amino acids: CASSPGTATEAFF.

V and J are TRBV4-1 and TRBJ2-5; TCRdb calls TRBD1, which cannot be checked without DNA. The CDR3 has 14 amino acids. Per the germline V gene, CDR1 is MGHRA and CDR2 is YSYEKL. The chain's CDR3 is CASSLPGTKETQYF.